This T cell receptor (beta chain) was sequenced during a study of CXCR3-negative and CXCR3-positive naive CD8 T cells. Broader study findings: Higher TRB CDR3 hydrophobicity marked CXCR3-positive naive cells relative to CXCR3-negative naive cells. Cryopreservation partially lowered CXCR3 expression, so most assays used fresh PBMCs.

With UMI labels, 5' RACE was used to prepare the TRB cDNA libraries. TCRdb re-called the 5' RACE reads, yielding one record per CDR3 amino acid sequence without DNA. The sample data list 100,000 to 150,000 distinct CDR3 sequences. Germline CDR1 reads SQVTM; CDR2 reads ANQGSEA. The CDR3 sequence is 12 residues long. Each CD8+ T cell subset was flow-sorted in triplicate. Every sort contained approximately 300,000 cells. Naive CD8+ T cells were CD45RO-CCR7+CD27+CD95-. For this clonotype: No antigen is known for it.

The clonotype originates from a human donor in good health. Some clones in this sample may be carry-over from other donors' samples. The sequenced sample consisted of naive CXCR3- CD8+ T cells from blood. Subset denoted: CD45RO-CCR7+CD27+CD95- naive CD8+ T cells lacking CXCR3 (TNR3-). This rearrangement joins TRBV29-1 to TRBJ2-3; checking the TCRdb D call of TRBD1 is not possible without DNA. The CDR3 region is CSGADPPDTQYF.